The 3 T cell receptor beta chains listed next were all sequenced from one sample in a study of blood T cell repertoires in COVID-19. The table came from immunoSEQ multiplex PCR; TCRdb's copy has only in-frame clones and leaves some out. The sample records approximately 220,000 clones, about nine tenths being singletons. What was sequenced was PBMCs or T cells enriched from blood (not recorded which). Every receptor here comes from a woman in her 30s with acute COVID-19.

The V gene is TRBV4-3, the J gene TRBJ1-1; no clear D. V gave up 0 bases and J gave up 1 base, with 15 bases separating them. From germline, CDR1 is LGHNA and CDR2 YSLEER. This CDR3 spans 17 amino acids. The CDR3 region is CASSQDRGVLTNTEAFF. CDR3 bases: TGCGCCAGCAGCCAAGATCGCGGAGTCCTGACGAACACTGAAGCTTTCTTT.

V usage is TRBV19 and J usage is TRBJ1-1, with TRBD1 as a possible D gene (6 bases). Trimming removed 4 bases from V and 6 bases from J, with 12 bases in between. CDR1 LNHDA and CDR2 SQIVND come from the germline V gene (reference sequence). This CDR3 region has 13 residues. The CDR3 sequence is CASSKTGRPEAFF. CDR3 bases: TGTGCCAGTAGTAAGACAGGCAGGCCTGAAGCTTTCTTT.

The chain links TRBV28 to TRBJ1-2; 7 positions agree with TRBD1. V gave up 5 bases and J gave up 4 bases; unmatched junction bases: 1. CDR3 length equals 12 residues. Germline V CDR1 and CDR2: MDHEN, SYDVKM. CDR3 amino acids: CASSRQGYGYTF. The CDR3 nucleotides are TGTGCCAGCAGTAGACAGGGCTATGGCTACACCTTC.